Many counts were recorded for the clone carrying this TCR beta chain. The antigen is unknown. RNA transcripts gave rise to amplified TCR beta CDR3 regions. During a first-round RT-PCR of the TCR CDR3, the HTBI primer set was used. Each CDR3 protein gets one entry after TCRdb re-called the multiplex PCR reads with MiXCR. The table includes hundreds of thousands of distinct CDR3 sequences, approximately 14% detected once. Trimming removed 3 bases from V and 1 base from J, with 10 bases in between. Germline loops: CDR1 SNHLY, CDR2 FYNNEI. The CDR3 length is 14 residues. Stable Graves' hyperthyroidism denoted no ophthalmopathy progression over 18 months. On the basis of clinical symptoms, serum thyroxine and TRAb, thyroid ultrasound and orbital computed tomography, diagnoses were made. This sample stems from a study of T cells in Graves' hyperthyroidism and ophthalmopathy. Notes on the study in general: Most expanded thyroid clonotypes above 0.001 also appeared in blood.

This rearrangement joins TRBV2 to TRBJ2-7; no clear D gene. Sequenced sample: blood. The source of this sequence is a woman younger than 30 with Graves' hyperthyroidism. The CDR3: CASSDRRSSYEQYF. CDR3 sequence (DNA): TGTGCCAGCAGTGACAGGCGGTCTTCCTACGAGCAGTACTTC.